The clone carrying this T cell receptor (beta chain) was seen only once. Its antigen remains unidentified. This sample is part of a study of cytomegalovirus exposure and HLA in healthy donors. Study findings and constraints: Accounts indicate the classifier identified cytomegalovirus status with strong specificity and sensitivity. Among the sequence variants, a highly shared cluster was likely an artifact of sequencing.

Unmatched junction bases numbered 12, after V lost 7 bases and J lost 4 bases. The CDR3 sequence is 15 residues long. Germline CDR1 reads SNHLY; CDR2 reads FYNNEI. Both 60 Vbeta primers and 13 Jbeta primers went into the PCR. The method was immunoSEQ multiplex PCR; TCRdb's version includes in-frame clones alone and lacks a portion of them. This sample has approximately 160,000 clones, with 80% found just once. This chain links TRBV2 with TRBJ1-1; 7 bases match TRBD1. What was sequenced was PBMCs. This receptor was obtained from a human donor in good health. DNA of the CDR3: TGTGCCAGCAAGGGGGCAGGGAAGTTGGCCACTGAAGCTTTCTTT. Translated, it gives CASKGAGKLATEAFF. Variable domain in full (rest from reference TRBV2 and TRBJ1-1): EPEVTQTPSHQVTQMGQEVILRCVPISNHLYFYWYRQILGQKVEFLVSFYNNEISEKSEIFDDQFSVERPDGSNFTLKIRSTKLEDSAMYFCASKGAGKLATEAFFGQGTRLTVV.